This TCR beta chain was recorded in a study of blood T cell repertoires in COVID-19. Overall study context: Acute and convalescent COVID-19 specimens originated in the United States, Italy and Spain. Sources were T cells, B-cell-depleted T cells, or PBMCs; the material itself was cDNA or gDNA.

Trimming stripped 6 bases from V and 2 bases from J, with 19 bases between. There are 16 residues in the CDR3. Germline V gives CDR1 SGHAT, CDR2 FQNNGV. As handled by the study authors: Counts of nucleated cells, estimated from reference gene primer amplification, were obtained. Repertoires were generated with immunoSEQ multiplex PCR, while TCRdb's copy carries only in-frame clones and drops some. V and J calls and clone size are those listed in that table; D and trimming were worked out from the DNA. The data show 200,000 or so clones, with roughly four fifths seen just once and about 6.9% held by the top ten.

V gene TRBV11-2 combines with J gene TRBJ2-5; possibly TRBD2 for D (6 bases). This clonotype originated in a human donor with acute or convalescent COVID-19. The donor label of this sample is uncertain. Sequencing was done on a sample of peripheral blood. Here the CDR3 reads CASRRGGGRIQETQYF. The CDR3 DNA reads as TGTGCCAGCAGGCGGGGCGGTGGGAGAATACAAGAGACCCAGTACTTC.